These T cell receptor beta chains were read from a single sample in a study of cytomegalovirus exposure and HLA in healthy donors. Assay used: immunoSEQ multiplex PCR; TCRdb lists only in-frame clones, some missing. Among roughly 190,000 clones listed, about four fifths were seen once. Sequencing input: PBMCs. These TCRs come from a girl between 10 and 17 years old in good health and CMV-seropositive. Both conserved end residues are part of each CDR3. The D gene is left open where the match is weak. Clone size is not always given. Where it is, it says once, few, many or a class for expanded clones.

clone_size j_call d_call v_call cdr3_aa cdr3_nt
NA TRBJ1-5 NA TRBV29-1 CSVVWGDQPQHF TGCAGCGTTGTCTGGGGGGACCAGCCCCAGCATTTT
NA TRBJ2-7 NA TRBV7-8 CASSPPVGAPGEQYF TGTGCCAGCAGCCCTCCCGTGGGGGCCCCGGGCGAGCAGTACTTC
NA TRBJ1-1 NA TRBV18 CASSPADLGVNTEAFF TGTGCCAGCTCACCAGCCGACCTAGGGGTGAACACTGAAGCTTTCTTT
NA TRBJ2-1 NA TRBV29-1 CSVREVYNEQFF TGCAGCGTTAGGGAGGTCTACAATGAGCAGTTCTTC
NA TRBJ1-6 NA TRBV5-5 CASSPAGSWNSPLHF TGTGCCAGCAGCCCTGCGGGGAGTTGGAATTCACCCCTCCACTTT
NA TRBJ2-7 TRBD1 TRBV4-3 CASSQEAADRSSYEQYF TGCGCCAGCAGCCAAGAGGCCGCGGACAGGAGTTCCTACGAGCAGTACTTC
NA TRBJ2-5 TRBD2 TRBV6-1 CASSELAGGKETQYF TGTGCCAGCAGTGAACTAGCGGGGGGGAAAGAGACCCAGTACTTC
NA TRBJ1-1 NA TRBV7-2 CASSSALRAFF TGTGCCAGCAGCAGCGCACTAAGAGCTTTCTTT
NA TRBJ1-1 NA TRBV18 CASSPYGQEDTEAFF TGTGCCAGCTCACCATATGGGCAGGAGGACACTGAAGCTTTCTTT
NA TRBJ1-5 NA TRBV30 CAWGAEQPQHF TGTGCCTGGGGGGCCGAGCAGCCCCAGCATTTT
NA TRBJ2-1 NA TRBV10-1 CASSELGQTYNEQFF TGCGCCAGCAGTGAGTTAGGACAGACCTACAATGAGCAGTTCTTC
once TRBJ1-1 NA TRBV29-1 CSVDRGGWTEAFF TGCAGCGTTGATCGGGGGGGGTGGACTGAAGCTTTCTTT
NA TRBJ2-1 TRBD2 TRBV20-1 CSARGGNEQFF TGCAGTGCTCGGGGGGGCAATGAGCAGTTCTTC
NA TRBJ2-5 NA TRBV29-1 CSVAGGKETQYF TGCAGCGTTGCTGGAGGGAAAGAGACCCAGTACTTC
NA TRBJ2-3 TRBD1 TRBV19 CASMDRQRRGDTQYF TGTGCCAGTATGGACAGGCAACGAAGAGGAGATACGCAGTATTTT
NA TRBJ2-1 NA TRBV10-3 CAISKGGDRPDEQFF TGTGCCATCTCGAAGGGGGGGGACAGGCCCGATGAGCAGTTCTTC
NA TRBJ1-1 TRBD1 TRBV4-3 CASSQDRDRGWVGTEAFF TGCGCCAGCAGCCAAGATCGGGACAGGGGTTGGGTCGGCACTGAAGCTTTCTTT